This is a list of T cell receptor beta chains from one sample in a study of blood T cell repertoires in COVID-19. Sequencing was performed with immunoSEQ multiplex PCR; in TCRdb, only in-frame clones are kept and a portion is missing. Of roughly 220,000 clones in the sample, around 87% were seen once. Sequences were obtained from peripheral blood. The receptors come from a man in his fifties or sixties with acute or convalescent COVID-19. CDR3s include the opening cysteine and the closing phenylalanine or tryptophan. A D gene is named only where the DNA matches it firmly. Some rows have no size entry. The others give once, few or many, or a class for an expanded clone.

length | D | size | J | V | CDR3 | DNA
18 | TRBD1 | many | TRBJ1-5 | TRBV6-1 | CASSEGHQLTGGNQPQHF | TGTGCCAGCAGTGAAGGCCACCAATTAACAGGGGGCAATCAGCCCCAGCATTTT
15 | NA | NA | TRBJ1-3 | TRBV5-4 | CASSLAHISGNTIYF | TGTGCCAGCAGCTTGGCCCACATCTCTGGAAACACCATATATTTT
16 | NA | NA | TRBJ1-2 | TRBV21-1 | CASSKPRPGANYGYTF | TGTGCCAGCAGCAAACCGCGACCGGGGGCTAACTATGGCTACACCTTC
15 | TRBD1 | once | TRBJ1-4 | TRBV11-2 | CASSPDRGRGEKLFF | TGTGCCAGCAGCCCCGACAGGGGGCGGGGTGAAAAACTGTTTTTT
14 | NA | few | TRBJ1-1 | TRBV3-1/TRBV3-2 | CASSLQMGSGEAFF | TGTGCCAGCAGCCTCCAAATGGGTTCCGGGGAAGCTTTCTTT
14 | TRBD1 | NA | TRBJ1-3 | TRBV5-6 | CASSRTGAGNTIYF | TGTGCCAGCAGCAGGACAGGGGCTGGAAACACCATATATTTT
15 | TRBD2 | NA | TRBJ2-1 | TRBV5-1 | CASSSQAGTYNEQFF | TGCGCCAGCAGCTCCCAAGCGGGGACCTACAATGAGCAGTTCTTC
13 | NA | NA | TRBJ2-7 | TRBV7-2 | CASSPSDRTEQYF | TGTGCCAGCAGTCCTAGCGACCGTACCGAGCAGTACTTC
13 | TRBD1 | NA | TRBJ2-5 | TRBV29-1 | CSGRRTGQETQYF | TGCAGCGGTAGAAGGACAGGACAAGAGACCCAGTACTTC
19 | NA | NA | TRBJ1-3 | TRBV9 | CASSLGGLPLPFSGNTIYF | TGTGCCAGCAGCCTCGGGGGGTTGCCCCTACCTTTCTCTGGAAACACCATATATTTT
14 | TRBD1 | NA | TRBJ1-6 | TRBV19 | CASSSWDRNSPLHF | TGTGCCAGTAGTAGCTGGGACAGGAATTCACCCCTCCACTTT
13 | NA | NA | TRBJ2-5 | TRBV23-1 | CASSQFPGETQYF | TGCGCCAGCAGTCAATTCCCCGGAGAGACCCAGTACTTC
12 | TRBD1 | NA | TRBJ1-2 | TRBV7-9 | CATGQGGYGYTF | TGTGCCACGGGACAGGGCGGCTATGGCTACACCTTC
20 | TRBD2 | once | TRBJ2-1 | TRBV18 | CASSPSRSSGGAELFYEQFF | TGTGCCAGCTCACCGTCCCGAAGCAGCGGGGGGGCCGAGCTTTTCTATGAGCAGTTCTTC
14 | TRBD1 | NA | TRBJ1-4 | TRBV25-1 | CASSGQGAREKLFF | TGTGCCAGCAGTGGACAGGGGGCGCGGGAAAAACTGTTTTTT
18 | TRBD2 | NA | TRBJ2-1 | TRBV4-2 | CASSQWWAGVNINNEQFF | TGTGCCAGCAGCCAATGGTGGGCGGGGGTAAACATAAACAATGAGCAGTTCTTC
17 | NA | NA | TRBJ1-1 | TRBV5-1 | CASSFKQRTGMNTEAFF | TGCGCCAGCAGCTTCAAACAGCGGACGGGCATGAACACTGAAGCTTTCTTT
16 | TRBD1 | NA | TRBJ2-1 | TRBV5-1 | CASSFAGTGAYNEQFF | TGCGCCAGCAGCTTCGCCGGGACAGGGGCCTACAATGAGCAGTTCTTC
13 | NA | NA | TRBJ2-7 | TRBV27 | CASSARLPVEQYF | TGTGCCAGCAGTGCTCGCCTACCGGTGGAGCAGTACTTC
15 | TRBD2 | once | TRBJ2-3 | TRBV5-1 | CASSSAGVTSGNGYF | TGCGCCAGCAGCTCCGCGGGGGTGACTAGCGGGAACGGTTATTTT
13 | TRBD2 | NA | TRBJ2-7 | TRBV25-1 | CASSHRGGYEQYF | TGTGCCAGCAGTCATCGCGGGGGCTACGAGCAGTACTTC
14 | NA | NA | TRBJ2-5 | TRBV6-2/TRBV6-3 | CASSYQRPQGTQYF | TGTGCCAGCAGTTACCAGAGGCCGCAGGGGACCCAGTACTTC